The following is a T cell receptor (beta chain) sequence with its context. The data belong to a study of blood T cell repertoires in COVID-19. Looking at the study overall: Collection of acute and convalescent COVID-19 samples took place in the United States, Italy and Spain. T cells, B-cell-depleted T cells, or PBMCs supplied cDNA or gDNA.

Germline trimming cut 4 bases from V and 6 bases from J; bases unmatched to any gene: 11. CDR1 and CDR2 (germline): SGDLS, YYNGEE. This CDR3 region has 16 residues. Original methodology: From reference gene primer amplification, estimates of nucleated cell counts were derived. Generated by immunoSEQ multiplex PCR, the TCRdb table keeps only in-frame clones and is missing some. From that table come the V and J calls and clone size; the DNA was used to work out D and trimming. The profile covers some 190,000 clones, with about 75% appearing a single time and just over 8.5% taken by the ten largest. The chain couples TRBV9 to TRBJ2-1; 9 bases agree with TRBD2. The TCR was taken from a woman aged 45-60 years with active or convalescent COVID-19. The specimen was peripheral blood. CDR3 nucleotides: TGTGCCAGCAGCTCCGTAGCGGGAGAATGGGGCAATGAGCAGTTCTTC. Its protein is CASSSVAGEWGNEQFF.